The present TCR beta chain was sequenced within a study of technical replicates of blood from a few donors listed by TCRdb under 2017. The CDR3 goes from the cysteine to the phenylalanine over 16 residues. Just the 48-base CDR3 DNA is kept, in frame starting at base 1. The germline V gene provides CDR1 ENHRY and CDR2 SYGVKD. The germline V end is reduced by 3 bases and the J end by 1 base; junction bases left unmatched: 7. Points on this clone: Its antigen is still unknown. No qualities accompany the bases; no much larger clone lies one base away.

Library preparation used the immunoSEQ multiplex PCR assay. TCRdb stores this immuneACCESS table with in-frame sequences only. Part of the clones is absent; in the studies checked, under half of the shortfall reflects unresolved V genes, and no reason is known for the rest. For this sample the table gives roughly 69,000 clones, of which 95% to 97% were detected only once. 0.25% to 0.3% of the sample rests with the top ten. This sequence uses TRBV10-3 and TRBJ2-3, with 7 central nucleotides matching TRBD2. The sequenced material came from T cells isolated from PBMCs. The receptor was derived from a human donor in good health. The CDR3 amino acid sequence is: CAISDLGAGGTDTQYF. The nucleotide sequence is given as TGTGCCATCAGTGACCTAGGGGCGGGGGGCACAGATACGCAGTATTTT.